This T cell receptor beta chain derives from a study of shared clonotypes between healthy human individuals (dated by TCRdb to between 2020 and 2021). For the study in its entirety: A couple of women and a few men aged 18 to 49 years were included in the cohort. For each donor, three plates each were used for CD4 naive and CD4 memory, two plates were used for CD8 naive, and one plate was used for CD8 memory. To estimate repertoire size and how much clonotype sharing occurs between individuals, the study deeply sequenced the blood TCR repertoires of several healthy adults. Different laboratories and diverse techniques were used to prepare libraries and sequence TCR repertoires, to increase sequencing depth and limit assay-specific biases. Each donor's leukapheresis produced roughly between roughly 0.9 and 9 billion PBMCs. The investigation overall reported the following: Sampling was restricted to blood, and TCR repertoires in tissues likely differ from the TCR repertoires found in blood. Because the study included only a small number of donors, the genetic and exposure-history diversity represented was limited. Pairwise subsampling led to the expectation that sequencing depth would affect the degree of clonotype sharing among donors. Naive subsets generally had larger estimated clonotype richness than memory subsets. Compared with non-shared clonotypes, clonotypes shared by all four sorted-subset donors had higher generation probabilities. Incomplete sequencing was indicated by rarefaction of sorted-subset datasets, despite the large sequencing depth. About 4.5% of naive CD4, 3% to 4% of naive CD8, around 2.3% of memory CD4, and approximately 0.39% of memory CD8 clonotypes were shared across four donors.

CD8 naive samples were obtained by positive selection for CCR7 among CD45RO-negative cells, yielding a CD45RA+CCR7+ population from which TemRA cells were excluded. Donors were healthy HIV-negative adults with no recently reported acute infections or vaccinations. Every donor was a Caucasian adult living in Nashville, Tennessee, USA. After blood collection by leukapheresis, PBMCs were isolated using Ficoll-Histopaque density gradient centrifugation and then cryopreserved in the vapor phase of liquid nitrogen. Analytical flow cytometry was used to check the purity and quantity of every magnetically sorted T cell population. From each sorted fraction, genomic DNA was isolated and quantified by UV absorbance on a Nanodrop 2000c. TCR CDR3 regions were amplified from genomic DNA by multiplex PCR using the deep immunoSEQ assay. Extracted genomic DNA from each cell subset was distributed evenly across all wells of several immunoSEQ 96-well plates, and each plate was treated as a replicate. For sorted subsets, each replicate PCR was loaded with around 200 ng genomic DNA, equivalent to 30,000 or so T cell genomes. Purified libraries were measured with a Qubit 3.0 fluorometer, size-checked on a Bioanalyzer 2100, and measured again with the KAPA Library Quantification kit. A separate single-read 150-cycle Illumina NextSeq 550 flow cell was used to sequence each immunoSEQ 96-well plate. Regarding the original processing steps: Because the immunoSEQ output held only junctional sequences and lacked quality scores, the filtering could not match the filtering applied to full-length reads. Sequences were annotated with PyIR, a Python wrapper for IgBLAST v1.9, using IMGT germline references to assign V/J genes and CDR3. Reads with weak V/J assignments (E-value above 1e-6), missing CDR3, stop codons, out-of-frame junctions, or ambiguous translated residues were removed. A V3J clonotype was defined by an identical inferred V gene, J gene, and CDR3 amino acid sequence. To compute the percentage overlap between repertoires, the number of shared unique clonotypes was divided by the size of the smaller repertoire. Richness of each repertoire was evaluated using RTK rarefaction, the Chao1 estimator, and Recon v2.1 estimates of unobserved clonotypes. For all TCRbeta clonotypes obtained by the gDNA method from a few donors, generation probabilities were computed with OLGA. In its TCRdb copy, this immuneACCESS table keeps in-frame sequences only and misses some clones. Where compared with another copy, unresolved V genes explain less than half of these, and the others have no known cause. V, J and clone size derive from that table, while D and trimming were established from the DNA sequence. Counted in this sample were hundreds of thousands of clones; about 92% of them appeared once. The ten largest account for approximately 25% of the sample.

Note on this clone: Which antigen it targets is not known. Qualities for individual bases were not recorded, and no much larger clone is one base off.

As encoded in the germline V gene, CDR1 is SGHDN while CDR2 is FVKESK. Trimming costs V 3 bases and J 3 bases, and their ends lie 14 bases apart. The CDR3 runs 16 amino acids, cysteine and phenylalanine included. CDR3 DNA is the only sequence kept; it has 48 bases, read in frame from the first base. The sequence joins TRBV14 to TRBJ2-2; the D gene is tentatively TRBD1 or TRBD2, each matching 5 bases. The specimen was naive CD8+ T cells sorted from blood. This specimen's cell subset or site label, per the study, means: CD45RA+CCR7+. This receptor was identified in a man under 40 in good health. The DNA reads as follows: TGTGCCAGCAGCCATCTTGGGGACGGCTACACCGGGGAGCTGTTTTTT. It specifies CASSHLGDGYTGELFF.